This is a list of T cell receptor beta chains from one sample in a study of esophageal squamous cell carcinoma under preoperative chemotherapy. One entry per CDR3 protein, called by TCRdb with MiXCR from the PCR reads. The sample shows some 32,000 distinct CDR3 sequences, 40% to 65% of them seen only once. This sample was taken from a patient given preoperative chemotherapy. The receptors were sampled from a human donor with esophageal squamous cell carcinoma. The donor label of this sample is uncertain. CDR3s include the opening cysteine and the closing phenylalanine or tryptophan. Each record gives: J gene, clone size, V gene, D gene, CDR3 DNA, CDR3 protein. The D gene is left open where the match is weak. Clone size, where shown, is once, few, many, or a class for clones that have expanded.

TRBJ2-3	.	TRBV7-6	TRBD2	TGTGCCAGCAGCGTTTCGGGGGGGGGGGTCAAAAATACGCAGTATTTT	CASSVSGGGVKNTQYF
TRBJ2-2	.	TRBV7-8	.	TGTGCCAGCAGCCGCCTCGGGGGGGCGAACACAGGGGCGCTGTATTTT	CASSRLGGANTGALYF
TRBJ2-1	many	TRBV27	.	TGTGCCAGCAGCCCTAATGGGAATGAGCAGTTCTTC	CASSPNGNEQFF
TRBJ2-1	few	TRBV5-4	.	TGTGCCAGCAGCTCGGGGACCGTCTCCTACAATGAGCAGTTCTTC	CASSSGTVSYNEQFF
TRBJ2-5	many	TRBV6-1	.	TGTGCCAGCACCACCGAGCCGGGGGAGACCCAGTACTTC	CASTTEPGETQYF
TRBJ2-6	few	TRBV12-3/TRBV12-4	.	TGTGCCAGCAGTTGGCGGCTCTCTGGGGCCAACGTCCTGACTTTC	CASSWRLSGANVLTF
TRBJ2-2	.	TRBV7-9	TRBD2	TGTGCCAGCAGCCGGGGCGGGACTACATCCACCGGGGAGCTGTTTTTT	CASSRGGTTSTGELFF
TRBJ2-6	.	TRBV6-8	TRBD2	TGTGCCAGCACAGGGGCGGGGGGGGCCTACGAGCAGTCCTTC	CASTGAGGAYEQSF
TRBJ2-7	many	TRBV12-3/TRBV12-4	TRBD1	TGTGCCAGCAGTCCGACAGGGCCACCCTACGAGCAGTACTTC	CASSPTGPPYEQYF
TRBJ2-3	.	TRBV7-6	.	TGTGGCAGCAGGGCGGTGGGGGTCAAAGATACTCAGTATTTT	CGSRAVGVKDTQYF
TRBJ2-1	many	TRBV6-2/TRBV6-3	.	TGTGCCAGCAGTTATGGAGGGGCTAACAATGAGCAGTTCTTC	CASSYGGANNEQFF
TRBJ2-2	.	TRBV12-3/TRBV12-4	TRBD2	TGTGCCAGCGGGGCCGGGACTAGCGGAGGCGGGGAGCTGTTTTTT	CASGAGTSGGGELFF
TRBJ2-3	.	TRBV6-8	.	TGCGCCAGCACGGGGCGGCGAGCCAAAAATACTCAGTATTTT	CASTGRRAKNTQYF
TRBJ2-1	few	TRBV10-3	TRBD2	TGTGCCGCACTAGCGGGAGTGGAAAATGAGCAGTTCTTC	CAALAGVENEQFF
TRBJ2-3	once	TRBV11-2	TRBD2	TGTGCCAGCAGCTTAGGTACTAGCGGGGGCCGCACAGATACGCAGTATTTT	CASSLGTSGGRTDTQYF
TRBJ2-3	.	TRBV7-8	TRBD2	TGTGCCAGCAGCTTGCGGCGGGGGGCCAAAGATACGCAGTATTTC	CASSLRRGAKDTQYF
TRBJ1-5	once	TRBV6-1	TRBD1	TGTGCCAGCAGCGACAGGGGGCTGAGCAATCAGCCCCAGCATTTT	CASSDRGLSNQPQHF
TRBJ2-3	medium-sized	TRBV7-2	TRBD1	TGTGCCAGCAGCCCAGGGACAGGGTCCCATACGCAGTATTTT	CASSPGTGSHTQYF
TRBJ2-4	.	TRBV27	.	TGTGCCAGCCGTGGGGAGGACATCCAGTACTTC	CASRGEDIQYF
TRBJ2-6	few	TRBV5-5	.	TGTGCCAGCAGCTTGGGACCCAGCTCTGGGGCCAACGTCCTGACTTTC	CASSLGPSSGANVLTF
TRBJ2-3	many	TRBV5-5	.	TGTGCCAGCTCTGGGGGCCACACAGATACGCAGTATTTT	CASSGGHTDTQYF
TRBJ1-1	many	TRBV7-6	.	TGTGCCAGCAGCCAGACAACTTCGTACACTGAAGCTTTCTTT	CASSQTTSYTEAFF
TRBJ2-1	medium-sized	TRBV7-3	TRBD2	TGTGCCAGCAGGGAGCCCCTAGCGGCGAGGGACAATGAGCAGTTCTTC	CASREPLAARDNEQFF
TRBJ2-1	.	TRBV7-2	.	TGTGCCAGCAGCCCTGGGACAGGGATGTCTAGCGGGCTCAATGAGCAGTTCTTC	CASSPGTGMSSGLNEQFF
TRBJ2-1	medium-sized	TRBV7-2	TRBD2	TGTGCCGGCGATACCCTGGGACTAGCGGGGAGCTCCTACAATGAGCAGTTCTTC	CAGDTLGLAGSSYNEQFF
TRBJ2-3	.	TRBV7-8	TRBD1	TGTGCCATCCAGGGGGTAAGCACCGAGACGCAGTATTTT	CAIQGVSTETQYF
TRBJ2-5	many	TRBV11-2	TRBD2	TGTGCCAGCAGACGTGGACTAGCGGGGGCAGAGACCCAGTACTTC	CASRRGLAGAETQYF
TRBJ2-7	.	TRBV4-1	.	TGCGCCAGCAGCCGCGGGGCGGGGGCGCCCTACGAGCAGTACTTC	CASSRGAGAPYEQYF
TRBJ1-2	few	TRBV11-2	.	TGTGCCAGCAGCTTGGGACATCCTAACTATGGCTACACCTTC	CASSLGHPNYGYTF
TRBJ1-2	many	TRBV6-1	TRBD1	TGTGCCAGCAGCCCTCAGGGGGGTTCTAACTATGGCTACACCTTC	CASSPQGGSNYGYTF
TRBJ2-3	.	TRBV7-8	.	TGTGCCAGCAGCTTGGGGCTGTGTGCCAAAAACACGCAGTATTTC	CASSLGLCAKNTQYF
TRBJ2-5	many	TRBV5-6	TRBD2	TGTGCCAGCAGCTTGGCGCTAGCGGGGGCCGGTGAGCAGTACTTC	CASSLALAGAGEQYF
TRBJ2-4	.	TRBV7-8	.	TGTGCGAGCAGCGACCTGGGGCTGGGAGCCAATAACATTCAGTATTTC	CASSDLGLGANNIQYF
TRBJ2-5	many	TRBV6-5	.	TGTGCCAGCAGTTACTCCCCACAGGGGAGGGGGACCCAGTACTTC	CASSYSPQGRGTQYF
TRBJ2-1	few	TRBV7-2	.	TGTGCCAGCAGCTTAGAGTTGGGATTCGAGCAGTTCTTC	CASSLELGFEQFF
TRBJ2-7	few	TRBV7-2	TRBD2	TGTGCCAGCAGCCCACCGGGACTAGCAATTTACGAGCAGTACTTC	CASSPPGLAIYEQYF
TRBJ2-1	few	TRBV6-1	.	TGTGCCAGCAGCTGGGCTCAAAGTTCCCCCGGGGAGCAGTTCTTC	CASSWAQSSPGEQFF
TRBJ2-3	.	TRBV7-8	TRBD2	TGTGCCAGCCGCAACCCGGGGGGGGGAGCCAGAGACACGCAGTATTTC	CASRNPGGGARDTQYF
TRBJ2-7	.	TRBV19	TRBD2	TGTGCCAGTAGGAGCGGGGAAGGGGCCTACGAGCAGTACTTC	CASRSGEGAYEQYF
TRBJ2-7	.	TRBV14	TRBD1	TGTGCCAGCAGCCACGGCCCGGGACAGGGGGCGATTGAGCAGTACTTC	CASSHGPGQGAIEQYF
TRBJ2-3	.	TRBV7-2	TRBD2	TGTGCCAGCAGCTCTAGCGGGAGGGCCTGGACAGATACGCAGTATTTT	CASSSSGRAWTDTQYF
TRBJ1-6	many	TRBV11-2	.	TGTGCCAGCAGCCCCAGCCCGGGGGACCCCCTCCACTTT	CASSPSPGDPLHF
TRBJ2-3	.	TRBV12-3/TRBV12-4	.	TGTGCCAGCTCAATTGGGCTACCCACAGATACGCAGTATTTT	CASSIGLPTDTQYF
TRBJ2-7	many	TRBV5-6	.	TGTGCCAGCAGCGGCCGGGGACTCCAACCCTACGAGCAGTACTTC	CASSGRGLQPYEQYF
TRBJ2-1	.	TRBV7-2	.	TGTGCCAGCAGTGTAGACGGTAATCGGTACAATGAGCAAGTATTC	CASSVDGNRYNEQVF
TRBJ2-3	many	TRBV7-9	.	TGTGCCAGCAGCTCACCGTTCGGCTTTCTAACCACAGATACGCAGTATTTT	CASSSPFGFLTTDTQYF
TRBJ2-2	many	TRBV11-3	.	TGTGCCAGCAGCTCGAATACGATCACCGGGGAGCTGTTTTTT	CASSSNTITGELFF
TRBJ2-3	.	TRBV7-2	.	TGTGCCAGCGGCTCATGGGCGGGGGCCCAAGATACGCAGTATTTC	CASGSWAGAQDTQYF
TRBJ2-7	.	TRBV6-1	TRBD1	TGTGCCAGCAGTAAACAGGGGGCGGCCTACGAGCAGTACTTC	CASSKQGAAYEQYF
TRBJ2-7	.	TRBV29-1	TRBD1	TGCAGCGTTGAAGGGACAGGTAGTAGCTACGAGCAGTACTTC	CSVEGTGSSYEQYF
TRBJ2-4	.	TRBV7-3	.	TGTGCCAGCAGCGCATCCGGGACGAGCGGGTGGGGGGCAGATACGCAGTATTTC	CASSASGTSGWGADTQYF
TRBJ2-5	.	TRBV12-3/TRBV12-4	.	TGTGCCAGCAGATTGAGGGGGGTAGCCTCCAATGAGCAGTACTTC	CASRLRGVASNEQYF